This entry lists 30 T cell receptor beta chains sequenced from one sample in a study of human T cells and chemical hapten exposure. Time point noted: patch test 3, about 24 weeks after DPC sensitization. Documented treatment: therapeutic diphenylcyclopropenone sensitization with weekly scalp DPC. TCRdb processed the RACE reads anew with MiXCR; each CDR3 protein has one entry. This table holds 80,000 to 100,000 distinct CDR3 sequences, 10% to 13% found once. Here the sequenced sample was whole blood, taken in connection with sensitization to the hapten diphenylcyclopropenone (DPC). The receptors originated from a woman in her 50s with alopecia areata. Some clones in this sample may be carry-over from other donors' samples.

This clonotype has a count of ten or more. The chain is built from TRBV29-1 and TRBJ1-3; 7 nucleotides match TRBD1. CDR3 length: 15 amino acids. V dropped 4 bases and J dropped 0; count of bases not matched to a gene: 6. The germline CDR1 and CDR2 sequences are SQVTM and ANQGSEA. The CDR3 spells CSVGTGGASGNTIYF. The CDR3, as DNA: TGCAGCGTTGGGACAGGCGGCGCCTCTGGAAACACCATATATTTT.

At least ten counts were recorded for this clonotype. The genes are TRBV5-1 and TRBJ1-1; D unclear. The CDR3 has 13 amino acids. Trimming shortened V by 6 bases and J by 10 bases, and 19 bases separated the two germline ends. Germline CDR1 and CDR2: SGHRS and YFSETQ. In DNA, the CDR3 is TGCGCCAGCACCCCAGATCGTGGAGCGGGAGCTTTCTTT. It translates to CASTPDRGAGAFF.

CDR3 nucleotide sequence: TGTGCCAGCAGCCGAACTGGACAGTTACAAGAGACCCAGTACTTC. The encoded protein is CASSRTGQLQETQYF. J is TRBJ2-5 and V is TRBV7-8; TRBD1 might be the D (6 bases). V was cut by 5 bases and J by 2 bases, with 15 bases left in between. The CDR3 has 15 amino acids. Germline V gene lookup returns CDR1 SGHVS and CDR2 FQNEAQ.

In its sample, this clonotype was seen a few times. The chain recombines TRBV7-2 with TRBJ2-3; D remains unclear. This CDR3 spans 12 amino acids. Trimming removed 5 bases at V and 2 bases at J, with 5 bases between. Germline V CDR1 and CDR2: SGHTA, FQGNSA. DNA of the CDR3: TGTGCCAGCAGCAAGATCACAGATACGCAGTATTTT. It is translated as CASSKITDTQYF.

This chain joins TRBV7-2 and TRBJ2-3, with unresolved D. Germline V gene data show CDR1 as SGHTA and CDR2 as FQGNSA. The CDR3 is 15 amino acids. V lost 5 bases, J lost 0 bases, and 12 bases lay in between. The CDR3 here is CASSPRVTSTDTQYF. The CDR3 coding sequence is TGTGCCAGCAGCCCCCGTGTGACTAGCACAGATACGCAGTATTTT.

The chain couples TRBV29-1 to TRBJ1-3; D is undetermined. V was clipped by 7 bases and J by 0 bases, with 7 bases between them. There are 12 residues in the CDR3. Per the germline V gene, CDR1 is SQVTM and CDR2 is ANQGSEA. The CDR3 DNA sequence: TGCAGCGCCATGAGCTCTGGAAACACCATATATTTT. Protein product: CSAMSSGNTIYF. Variable domain in full (rest from reference TRBV29-1 and TRBJ1-3): SAVISQKPSRDICQRGTSLTIQCQVDSQVTMMFWYRQQPGQSLTLIATANQGSEATYESGFVIDKFPISRPNLTFSTLTVSNMSPEDSSIYLCSAMSSGNTIYFGEGSWLTVV.

The chain joins TRBV13 to TRBJ2-3; D call uncertain. The V end was cut by 5 bases, the J end by 4 bases, with 10 bases between. This CDR3 is 13 amino acids long. Germline V CDR1 and CDR2: PRHDT, FYEKMQ (reference sequence). The CDR3 nucleotides are TGTGCCAGCAGCCCGGCCCTCGCAGATACGCAGTATTTT. Encoded protein: CASSPALADTQYF. Full variable domain (rest looked up from reference TRBV13 and TRBJ2-3): AAGVIQSPRHLIKEKRETATLKCYPIPRHDTVYWYQQGPGQDPQFLISFYEKMQSDKGSIPDRFSAQQFSDYHSELNMSSLELGDSALYFCASSPALADTQYFGPGTRLTVL.

The CDR3 protein is CASSPSLAAKTGELFF. The DNA for the CDR3 is TGTGCCAGCAGCCCCAGTCTAGCGGCTAAGACCGGGGAGCTGTTTTTT. The chain employs TRBV11-2 and TRBJ2-2, with 7 bases aligning to TRBD2. Germline CDR1 SGHAT, CDR2 FQNNGV. V trimming: 5 bases; J trimming: 5 bases; junction bases outside the gene matches: 11. The CDR3 runs 16 residues.

The genes are TRBV5-1 and TRBJ2-3; D gene ambiguous. The CDR3 has 14 amino acids. V was cut by 2 bases and J by 2 bases, with 9 bases left in between. Germline CDR1 reads SGHRS; CDR2 reads YFSETQ. This chain's CDR3 is CASSFGGPTDTQYF. In nucleotides, the CDR3 is TGCGCCAGCAGCTTTGGCGGACCCACAGATACGCAGTATTTT.

This clonotype was counted at least ten times. This chain connects TRBV9 to TRBJ2-2, with 12 bases lining up with TRBD2. The germline gives CDR1 SGDLS, CDR2 YYNGEE. V lost 3 bases, J lost 3 bases, and 3 bases stayed unmatched. This CDR3 is 16 amino acids long. This chain's CDR3 is CASSAGTSGYTGELFF. The CDR3 DNA is TGTGCCAGCAGCGCTGGGACTAGCGGGTACACCGGGGAGCTGTTTTTT.

This clonotype has at least ten counts. The rearrangement links TRBV7-9 to TRBJ2-1; possible D gene TRBD2, 5 bases. The CDR3 length is 15 residues. Germline V lookup: CDR1 SEHNR, CDR2 FQNEAQ (reference sequence). Trimming took off 2 bases at V and 2 bases at J, with 10 bases between the two ends. The CDR3 spells CASSLPSGTYNEQFF. For the CDR3, the DNA is TGTGCCAGCAGCTTACCCAGCGGTACCTACAATGAGCAGTTCTTC.

Ten or more counts support this clonotype. The chain carries TRBV11-2 and TRBJ2-1, with TRBD2 as a possible D gene (5 bases). Between the trimmed V and J ends, which lost 4 bases and 0 bases, there was a span of 25 bases. CDR3 length: 20 amino acids. CDR1 SGHAT and CDR2 FQNNGV come from the germline V gene. Here the CDR3 DNA reads TGTGCCAGCAGCTCAGGAGGAAGCGCCGCCACGGTAAGCTCCTACAATGAGCAGTTCTTC. This gives the protein CASSSGGSAATVSSYNEQFF.

The table lists this clonotype with a few counts. The V and J genes are TRBV7-6 and TRBJ2-1, with 11 bases lining up with TRBD2. The CDR3 loop spans 17 amino acids. The V and J ends lost 1 base and 5 bases, in that order; junction bases with no gene match: 7. The germline gives CDR1 SGHVS, CDR2 FNYEAQ. The CDR3 region has the DNA TGTGCCAGCAGCTTAGTGGCTAGCGGGAGGCAAAACAATGAGCAGTTCTTC. It translates to CASSLVASGRQNNEQFF.

This clonotype has a handful of counts. V usage is TRBV29-1 and J usage is TRBJ1-5; no clear D. The CDR3 extends over 13 amino acids. V lost 1 base and J 5 bases, leaving 9 bases between the germline ends. Germline V gives CDR1 SQVTM, CDR2 ANQGSEA. The CDR3 DNA reads as TGCAGCGTTGAAGCCGGGTACGATCAGCCCCAGCATTTT. Protein product: CSVEAGYDQPQHF.

CDR3 residues: CASSPLVSSYNEQFF. CDR3 nucleotides: TGTGCCAGCAGCCCCCTAGTGAGCTCCTACAATGAGCAGTTCTTC. V gene TRBV14 combines with J gene TRBJ2-1; D gene unclear. The CDR3 has 15 amino acids. The ends were cut back, 4 bases at V and 0 bases at J, with 10 bases in the middle. Germline CDR1 and CDR2: SGHDN and FVKESK.

CDR3 DNA: TGTGCCGCAGGGCATGGCACTGAAGCTTTCTTT. Its protein product is CAAGHGTEAFF. V gene TRBV18 combines with J gene TRBJ1-1, with a weak D call TRBD1 (5 bases). Trimming removed 11 bases from V and 4 bases from J, with 11 bases in between. CDR3 size: 11 residues. The germline V gene has CDR1 KGHSH and CDR2 LQKENI.

This clonotype was counted between two and nine times. V gene TRBV11-2 combines with J gene TRBJ2-5, with 8 bases fitting TRBD2. Trimming cost V 6 bases and J 3 bases; bases outside gene matches: 12. Germline V gives CDR1 SGHAT, CDR2 FQNNGV. This CDR3 spans 16 amino acids. DNA for the CDR3: TGTGCCAGCAGGGGGAGCGGGGGCGCGTTAGAAGAGACCCAGTACTTC. Its translation: CASRGSGGALEETQYF.

This clonotype was counted at least ten times. V gene TRBV29-1 combines with J gene TRBJ1-1, with 9 bases that match TRBD1. J gave up 4 bases and V 6 bases, and 6 bases lay outside the gene matches. From germline, CDR1 is SQVTM and CDR2 ANQGSEA. The CDR3 has 13 amino acids. CDR3 DNA sequence: TGCAGCGTGGGGACAGGGCTAGCCACTGAAGCTTTCTTT. This encodes CSVGTGLATEAFF.

Ten or more counts support this clonotype. V is TRBV19 and J is TRBJ2-1, with 7 bases that match TRBD2. This CDR3 contains 14 residues. The germline CDR1 and CDR2 sequences are LNHDA and SQIVND (reference sequence). Trimming at V came to 5 bases and at J to 6 bases, leaving 7 bases not matched to a gene. The CDR3 here is CASSSSGMINEQFF. The CDR3 nucleotides are TGTGCCAGTAGTTCGAGCGGGATGATCAATGAGCAGTTCTTC.

This clonotype has at least ten counts. The chain uses TRBV27 and TRBJ1-1; 8 bases agree with TRBD1. Germline lookup yields CDR1 MNHEY and CDR2 SMNVEV (reference sequence). V gave up 8 bases and J gave up 1 base; unmatched junction bases: 6. The CDR3 has 14 residues. CDR3 DNA: TGTGCCAGCCGTCGGACAGGGCAGAACACTGAAGCTTTCTTT. This encodes CASRRTGQNTEAFF.

This clonotype appeared a few times. The rearrangement uses TRBV7-9 and TRBJ2-1; perhaps TRBD2 as D (5 bases). The V gene lost 7 bases and the J gene lost 8 bases, with 21 bases spanning the gap. This CDR3 is built from 15 residues. Per the germline V gene, CDR1 is SEHNR and CDR2 is FQNEAQ (reference sequence). CDR3 region: CASNPAGADGYEQFF. CDR3 nucleotide sequence: TGTGCCAGCAACCCGGCGGGCGCTGACGGGTATGAGCAGTTCTTC.

This clonotype showed up many times. The chain recombines TRBV19 with TRBJ2-6; no clear D gene. Per the germline V gene, CDR1 is LNHDA and CDR2 is SQIVND (reference sequence). The CDR3 has 16 amino acids. Trimming took off 0 bases at V and 2 bases at J, with 8 bases between the two ends. The DNA for the CDR3 is TGTGCCAGTAGTATAGATGCCGGTGCTGGGGCCAACGTCCTGACTTTC. Amino acid sequence: CASSIDAGAGANVLTF.

This clonotype was counted ten times or more. This chain joins TRBV11-2 and TRBJ2-6, with unresolved D. Germline-derived CDR1 and CDR2 are SGHAT and FQNNGV. CDR3 length equals 14 residues. The V and J ends lost 10 bases and 4 bases respectively, with 14 bases between them. CDR3 protein: CATAPVTGANVLTF. CDR3 nucleotide sequence: TGTGCCACCGCCCCGGTGACCGGGGCCAACGTCCTGACTTTC.

This sequence joins TRBV5-1 and TRBJ2-5; the match to TRBD2 covers 11 bases. This CDR3 contains 16 residues. Per the germline V gene, CDR1 is SGHRS and CDR2 is YFSETQ. The V and J ends lost 4 bases and 1 base, in that order; junction bases with no gene match: 6. In DNA, the CDR3 is TGCGCCAGCAGCGGGGGACTAGCGGAGCCCCAAGAGACCCAGTACTTC. Encoded protein: CASSGGLAEPQETQYF.

This clonotype was recorded at least ten times. The V call is TRBV27, the J call TRBJ1-1; D gene unclear. CDR3 length: 15 amino acids. Germline CDR1 and CDR2: MNHEY and SMNVEV (reference sequence). V lost 5 bases to trimming and J lost 1 base, with 14 bases between them. CDR3: CASSPTPPRNTEAFF. The CDR3 bases are TGTGCCAGCAGTCCGACGCCCCCTAGGAACACTGAAGCTTTCTTT.

Ten or more counts support this clonotype. The V call is TRBV28, the J call TRBJ2-7; TRBD2 is a possible D gene (6 bases). Germline V CDR1 and CDR2: MDHEN, SYDVKM. The CDR3 runs 14 residues. The V end was cut by 4 bases, the J end by 6 bases, with 16 bases between. CDR3 nucleotides: TGTGCCAGCAGTTCCCCGGGACTCACCTTCGAGCAGTACTTC. Translating it yields CASSSPGLTFEQYF.

The chain has TRBV6-6 and TRBJ1-2; 11 bases match TRBD1. This CDR3 is built from 15 residues. The trim removed 5 bases at V and 2 bases at J, leaving 4 bases unmatched. Germline loops: CDR1 MNHNY, CDR2 SVGAGI (reference sequence). The CDR3 DNA is TGTGCCAGCAGTCCGGGACAGGGGGTGAACTATGGCTACACCTTC. The encoded protein is CASSPGQGVNYGYTF.

This clonotype was counted at least ten times. A junction boundary mismatches the germline segment, possibly from a read error. The chain uses TRBV7-2 and TRBJ2-1; 14 positions agree with TRBD2. CDR1 and CDR2 from the germline V gene are SGHTA and FQGNSA. This CDR3 comprises 15 residues. The CDR3 bases are TGTGCCAGCAGCTCGGGACTAGCGGGGGACAATGAGCAGCTCTTC. Translation: CASSSGLAGDNEQLF.

This clonotype was picked up a small number of times. The V and J genes are TRBV6-2 or TRBV6-3 and TRBJ1-1; tentative D call: TRBD1 (5 bases). The germline gives CDR1 MNHEY, CDR2 SVGEGT. This CDR3 region has 15 residues. V was cut by 5 bases and J by 0 bases, with 13 bases left in between. The CDR3 is CASSQRQTMNTEAFF. In nucleotides, the CDR3 is TGTGCCAGCAGTCAGAGACAGACCATGAACACTGAAGCTTTCTTT.

This clonotype was counted many times. The V call is TRBV3-1, the J call TRBJ2-1; 7 bases are a match to TRBD2. The germline V gene encodes CDR1 LGHDT and CDR2 YNNKEL (reference sequence). V lost 3 bases, J lost 3 bases, and 2 bases stayed unmatched. This CDR3 is built from 14 residues. The CDR3 DNA reads as TGTGCCAGCAGCCATTCTAGCGGCTACAATGAGCAGTTCTTC. It yields the protein CASSHSSGYNEQFF.